This entry lists 22 T cell receptor beta chains sequenced from one sample in a study of blood T cell repertoires in COVID-19 (dated by TCRdb to the early 2020s). Library generation was performed with the immunoSEQ multiplex PCR assay. Here the immuneACCESS table is served through TCRdb, limited to in-frame sequences with V and J called. Missing clones are a known gap in these copies; in checked studies unresolved V genes cover under half, and the rest lacks a known reason. In all, the sample holds fewer than 500,000 clones, and 75% to 90% of those were seen once. More than 0.95% of the sample goes to the ten largest clones. Input material: PBMCs or T cells enriched from blood (not recorded which). The receptor source for this set is a man aged 25-40 years who had recovered from COVID-19.

The gene calls are TRBV2 and TRBJ2-3; 7 positions match TRBD1. The CDR3 has 14 amino acids. The junction had 1 base not matched to a gene; V was cut back by 3 bases and J by 1 base. Germline V gene lookup returns CDR1 SNHLY and CDR2 FYNNEI. This chain's CDR3 is CASSDGQGTDTQYF. The DNA for the CDR3 is TGTGCCAGCAGTGACGGACAGGGCACAGATACGCAGTATTTT.

This chain links TRBV19 with TRBJ1-3; the match to TRBD1 covers 7 bases. Trimming cost V 6 bases and J 6 bases; bases outside gene matches: 11. The CDR3 has 15 residues. Germline V lookup: CDR1 LNHDA, CDR2 SQIVND (reference sequence). The CDR3 is CASSPRTGWENTIYF. CDR3 coding DNA: TGTGCCAGTAGCCCGAGGACAGGCTGGGAAAACACCATATATTTT.

V and J are TRBV5-4 and TRBJ2-1, with 8 bases fitting TRBD2. J gave up 6 bases and V 6 bases, and 5 bases lay outside the gene matches. This CDR3 contains 13 residues. Germline V gene data show CDR1 as SGHNT and CDR2 as YYREEE (reference sequence). CDR3 sequence reads: CASIKRESNEQFF. The CDR3 DNA reads as TGTGCCAGCATCAAGCGGGAGTCCAATGAGCAGTTCTTC.

The gene calls are TRBV27 and TRBJ2-7; 9 nucleotides line up with TRBD2. V was pared by 5 bases and J by 7 bases, with 12 bases of the junction left unmatched. The CDR3 loop spans 15 amino acids. Germline loops: CDR1 MNHEY, CDR2 SMNVEV (reference sequence). The chain's CDR3 is CASSEVPAGGNEQYF. Written as DNA, the CDR3 is TGTGCCAGCAGTGAAGTGCCAGCGGGAGGAAATGAGCAGTACTTC.

The J gene is TRBJ1-2, the V gene TRBV12-3 or TRBV12-4; 7 bases match TRBD1. The CDR3 is made up of 13 amino acids. The V gene end was trimmed by 5 bases and the J gene end by 8 bases; junction bases not matched to a gene: 8. The CDR3, as DNA: TGTGCCAGCAGTGGGACAGCACCCCTGGGCTACACCTTC. This encodes CASSGTAPLGYTF.

This chain joins TRBV13 and TRBJ2-7, with 8 bases matching TRBD1. The CDR3 consists of 13 residues. Trimming at V came to 5 bases and at J to 3 bases, leaving 3 bases not matched to a gene. In germline, CDR1 is PRHDT, CDR2 FYEKMQ (reference sequence). This CDR3 reads CASSTGQGYEQYF. DNA of the CDR3: TGTGCCAGCAGCACCGGACAGGGCTACGAGCAGTACTTC. Full variable domain (remainder filled in from reference TRBV13 and TRBJ2-7): AAGVIQSPRHLIKEKRETATLKCYPIPRHDTVYWYQQGPGQDPQFLISFYEKMQSDKGSIPDRFSAQQFSDYHSELNMSSLELGDSALYFCASSTGQGYEQYFGPGTRLTVT.

The chain links TRBV27 to TRBJ1-5, with D perhaps matching TRBD1 (6 bases). CDR3 length: 13 amino acids. V lost 3 bases and J 6 bases, leaving 9 bases between the germline ends. Looked up from germline, CDR1 is MNHEY and CDR2 is SMNVEV (reference sequence). CDR3: CASSFQGFQPQHF. The CDR3 DNA is TGTGCCAGCAGTTTCCAGGGGTTTCAGCCCCAGCATTTT.

The chain joins TRBV28 to TRBJ1-5; 9 bases are shared with TRBD1. V lost 6 bases to trimming and J lost 0 bases; unmatched junction nucleotides: 3. This CDR3 is 15 amino acids long. Germline V gene data show CDR1 as MDHEN and CDR2 as SYDVKM. CDR3 DNA sequence: TGTGCCAGCAGCGGGACAGGGTATAGCAATCAGCCCCAGCATTTT. Its protein is CASSGTGYSNQPQHF. Variable domain in full (rest from reference TRBV28 and TRBJ1-5): DVKVTQSSRYLVKRTGEKVFLECVQDMDHENMFWYRQDPGLGLRLIYFSYDVKMKEKGDIPEGYSVSREKKERFSLILESASTNQTSMYLCASSGTGYSNQPQHFGDGTRLSIL.

The V and J genes are TRBV7-6 and TRBJ1-3; D ambiguous. This CDR3 has 12 residues. Germline V gene lookup returns CDR1 SGHVS and CDR2 FNYEAQ. Trimming took off 10 bases at V and 7 bases at J, with 14 bases between the two ends. This chain's CDR3 is CATLGDGNTIYF. DNA for the CDR3: TGTGCCACCCTCGGCGACGGGAACACCATATATTTT.

The rearrangement joins TRBV28 to TRBJ1-4, with D possibly matching TRBD1 (6 bases). CDR1 and CDR2 (germline): MDHEN, SYDVKM. Deletions cut 3 bases from V and 2 bases from J, with 7 bases between. The CDR3 loop spans 14 amino acids. The CDR3 bases are TGTGCCAGCAGTTTGGGGGCGACTAATGAAAAACTGTTTTTT. It translates to CASSLGATNEKLFF.

This chain uses TRBV6-4 with TRBJ2-2; 8 positions match TRBD2. Germline loops: CDR1 MRHNA, CDR2 SNTAGT. V shed 5 bases and J 2 bases; nucleotides not matched to a gene: 1. The CDR3 has 14 residues. CDR3 DNA: TGTGCCAGCAGTACTAGCGGAAACACCGGGGAGCTGTTTTTT. Protein: CASSTSGNTGELFF.

The chain couples TRBV15 to TRBJ2-1; 9 nucleotides align to TRBD2. The germline V gene has CDR1 LNHNV and CDR2 YYDKDF (reference sequence). The length of the CDR3 is 19 residues. Trimming took 0 bases from V and 10 from J; bases not matched to a gene: 19. The CDR3 reads CATSRERAGGSVSLLEQFF. In DNA, the CDR3 is TGTGCCACCAGCAGAGAAAGAGCGGGAGGATCCGTCTCCCTACTAGAGCAGTTCTTC.

V gene TRBV3-1 (or the pseudogene TRBV3-2) combines with J gene TRBJ2-6, with D uncertain. CDR3 size: 13 residues. CDR1 and CDR2 from the germline V gene are LGHDT and YNNKEL (reference sequence). V lost 3 bases, J lost 4 bases, and 4 bases lay in between. CDR3 loop: CASSHEGANVLTF. The DNA of the CDR3 is TGTGCCAGCAGCCATGAGGGGGCCAACGTCCTGACTTTC.

This chain joins TRBV10-2 and TRBJ2-5; tentative D call: TRBD1 (5 bases). The length of the CDR3 is 14 residues. V shed 4 bases and J shed 10 bases, with 19 bases lying between them. CDR1 is WSHSY and CDR2 is SAAADI in the germline V gene. The CDR3, as DNA: TGCGCCAGCAGTGTTAGGGGCCTTAAGGAAATCCAGTACTTC. Translation: CASSVRGLKEIQYF.

The rearrangement uses TRBV6-5 and TRBJ2-1, with TRBD2 identical over 11 bases. Germline values: CDR1 MNHEY, CDR2 SVGAGI. The CDR3 length is 15 residues. After removal of 6 bases from V and 4 bases from J, the junction contained 5 bases not matched to a gene. The chain's CDR3 is CASRDLAGGYNEQFF. The CDR3, as DNA: TGTGCCAGCAGAGACTTAGCGGGAGGGTACAATGAGCAGTTCTTC.

The chain combines TRBV24-1 with TRBJ1-3; the D gene is possibly TRBD1 (5 bases). This CDR3 contains 16 residues. The germline V gene has CDR1 KGHDR and CDR2 SFDVKD. Trimming took 1 base from V and 4 from J, leaving 13 bases between them. The CDR3 region is CATSDLGQGMGNTIYF. CDR3 in DNA: TGTGCCACCAGTGATTTAGGTCAGGGAATGGGAAACACCATATATTTT.

This chain connects TRBV6-2 or TRBV6-3 to TRBJ2-1; D unresolved. Germline V CDR1 and CDR2: MNHEY, SVGEGT. The CDR3 length is 13 residues. The V end lost 5 bases, the J end lost 4 bases, and 9 bases lay between the germline ends. Here the CDR3 DNA reads TGTGCCAGCAGTACACCGGGTTACAATGAGCAGTTCTTC. It translates to CASSTPGYNEQFF.

The rearrangement joins TRBV29-1 to TRBJ2-1; weak D call: TRBD2 (5 bases). Germline loops: CDR1 SQVTM, CDR2 ANQGSEA. V dropped 3 bases and J dropped 3 bases, with 9 bases sitting between them. The length of the CDR3 is 13 residues. CDR3 sequence: CSVDPSSYNEQFF. As DNA, the CDR3 is TGCAGCGTTGATCCTAGCAGCTACAATGAGCAGTTCTTC.

This rearrangement joins TRBV5-1 to TRBJ1-1; 9 nucleotides line up with TRBD1. The CDR3 totals 14 residues. Germline-derived CDR1 and CDR2 are SGHRS and YFSETQ. V lost 4 bases and J lost 14; bases outside the gene matches: 15. The CDR3 region has the DNA TGCGCCAGCAGCCTGGGACAGGGATTGCAGACGCAGTTCTTT. It translates to CASSLGQGLQTQFF.

The rearrangement uses TRBV7-9 and TRBJ2-5, with 8 bases aligning to TRBD2. The CDR3 spans 14 residues. V trimming: 5 bases; J trimming: 1 base; junction bases outside the gene matches: 3. The germline gives CDR1 SEHNR, CDR2 FQNEAQ (reference sequence). The chain's CDR3 is CASSRSGVQETQYF. Written as DNA, the CDR3 is TGTGCCAGCAGCCGTAGCGGGGTCCAAGAGACCCAGTACTTC.

This chain uses TRBV5-6 with TRBJ2-1; D is possibly TRBD1 (6 bases). V lost 6 bases and J lost 4, with 11 bases in between. The CDR3 is made up of 13 amino acids. CDR1 SGHDT and CDR2 YYEEEE come from the germline V gene. The CDR3 here is CASNRVSYNEQFF. The CDR3, as DNA: TGTGCCAGCAACAGGGTTTCTTACAATGAGCAGTTCTTC.

The J gene is TRBJ1-1, the V gene TRBV10-3, with TRBD1 matching over 10 bases. Per the germline V gene, CDR1 is ENHRY and CDR2 is SYGVKD. Trimming at V came to 9 bases and at J to 5 bases, leaving 6 bases not matched to a gene. This CDR3 is 13 amino acids long. This CDR3 reads CAIGDRGRTEAFF. The CDR3 nucleotides read TGTGCCATAGGTGACAGGGGGCGGACTGAAGCTTTCTTT.